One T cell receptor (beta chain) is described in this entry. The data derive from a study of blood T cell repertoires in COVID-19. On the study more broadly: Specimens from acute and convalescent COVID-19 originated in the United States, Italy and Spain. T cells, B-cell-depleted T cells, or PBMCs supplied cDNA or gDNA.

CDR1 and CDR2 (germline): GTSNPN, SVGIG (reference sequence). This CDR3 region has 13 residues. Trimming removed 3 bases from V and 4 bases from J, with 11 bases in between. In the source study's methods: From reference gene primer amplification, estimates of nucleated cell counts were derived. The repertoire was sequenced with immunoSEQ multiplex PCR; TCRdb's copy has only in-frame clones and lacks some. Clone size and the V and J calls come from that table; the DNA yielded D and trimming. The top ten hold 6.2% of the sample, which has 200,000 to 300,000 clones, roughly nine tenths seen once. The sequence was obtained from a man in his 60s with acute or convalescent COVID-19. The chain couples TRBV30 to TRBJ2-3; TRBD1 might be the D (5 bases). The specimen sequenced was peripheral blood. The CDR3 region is CAWSQGLPDTQYF. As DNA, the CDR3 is TGTGCCTGGAGCCAGGGTTTACCAGATACGCAGTATTTT.